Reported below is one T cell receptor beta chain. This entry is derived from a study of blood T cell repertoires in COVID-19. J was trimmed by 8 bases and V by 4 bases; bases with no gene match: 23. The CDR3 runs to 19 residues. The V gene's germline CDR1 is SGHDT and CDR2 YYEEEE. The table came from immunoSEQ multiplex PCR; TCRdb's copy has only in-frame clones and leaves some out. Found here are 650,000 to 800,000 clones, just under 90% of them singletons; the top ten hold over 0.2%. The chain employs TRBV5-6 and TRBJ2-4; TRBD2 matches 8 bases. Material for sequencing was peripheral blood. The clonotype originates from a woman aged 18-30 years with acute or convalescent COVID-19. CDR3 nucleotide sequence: TGTGCCAGCAGCCGGGGGGGATGGCCGGGCCTCAGGGAGAAGGACATTCAGTACTTC. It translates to CASSRGGWPGLREKDIQYF.